This TCR beta chain was identified during a study of shared clonotypes between healthy human individuals. As for the study in general: CD4 naive and CD4 memory each took three plates per donor, while CD8 naive took two and CD8 memory one.

CD45RO negativity and positive selection for CCR7 defined naive CD8 cells, a population that excluded terminally differentiated effector memory CD45RA+ cells. Donation came from healthy HIV-negative adults that had no recent acute infections or vaccinations. Points on this clone: Its antigen is unidentified.

Study-level results: Unshared clonotypes carried lower generation probabilities than those common to all four donors.

At a deep level, the assay was run. Only in-frame clones appear in the TCRdb table, and some are missing; sequencing was by immunoSEQ multiplex PCR. The sample contains hundreds of thousands of clones, over 90% of which appear only once. What was sequenced was naive CD8+ T cells sorted from blood. The sequence derives from a man aged 25-45 years in good health.

CDR3 nucleotide sequence: TGCGCCAGCAGCTTGGGTTCCGGGAGCCCCTACGAGCAGTACTTC. It yields the protein CASSLGSGSPYEQYF. This chain joins TRBV5-1 and TRBJ2-7; TRBD2 might be the D (6 bases). CDR3 length equals 15 residues. The V gene's germline CDR1 is SGHRS and CDR2 YFSETQ. V lost 0 bases to trimming and J lost 2 bases, with 12 bases between them. The full variable domain, with the rest looked up from reference TRBV5-1 and TRBJ2-7, is KAGVTQTPRYLIKTRGQQVTLSCSPISGHRSVSWYQQTPGQGLQFLFEYFSETQRNKGNFPGRFSGRQFSNSRSEMNVSTLELGDSALYLCASSLGSGSPYEQYFGPGTRLTVT.